The rows below give T cell receptor beta chains drawn from one sample of a study of blood T cell repertoires in COVID-19. Assay used: immunoSEQ multiplex PCR; TCRdb lists only in-frame clones, some missing. The table has 250,000 to 300,000 clones, over 75% seen once. Input material: peripheral blood. The receptors stem from a woman aged 65 to 85 with acute or convalescent COVID-19. Each CDR3 is given with its conserved first and last residue. Fields, in order: V gene, J gene, D gene, clone size, CDR3 protein, CDR3 DNA. D genes are given only for firm matches. Size is stated for part of the rows, as once, few or many counts, or as a class when the clone is expanded.

>TRBV6-5|TRBJ1-2|-|few
CASSPEWRGGGYTF
TGTGCCAGCAGTCCTGAGTGGAGGGGCGGTGGCTACACCTTC
>TRBV5-4|TRBJ2-7|-|-
CASSFSVRSYEQYF
TGTGCCAGCAGCTTTTCTGTCCGCTCCTACGAGCAGTACTTC
>TRBV5-1|TRBJ1-1|-|-
CASSFGHLNTEAFF
TGCGCCAGCAGCTTCGGACACCTGAACACTGAAGCTTTCTTT
>TRBV5-1|TRBJ2-6|-|-
CASSRGTGANVLTF
TGCGCCAGCAGCCGAGGAACTGGGGCCAACGTCCTGACTTTC
>TRBV5-1|TRBJ1-2|-|-
CASSLVSGVGGYTF
TGCGCCAGCAGCTTGGTGTCAGGGGTCGGTGGCTACACCTTC
>TRBV5-1|TRBJ1-1|TRBD1|-
CASSLGTGGPEAFF
TGCGCCAGCAGCTTGGGGACAGGGGGCCCTGAAGCTTTCTTT
>TRBV21-1|TRBJ2-5|-|-
CASGERGATQETQYF
TGTGCCAGCGGAGAGCGGGGGGCTACTCAAGAGACCCAGTACTTC
>TRBV6-2/TRBV6-3|TRBJ2-5|-|-
CASSKSRVRGETQYF
TGTGCCAGCAGTAAATCTCGGGTCCGTGGGGAGACCCAGTACTTC
>TRBV7-9|TRBJ2-1|-|-
CASSLGQGDWNEQFF
TGTGCCAGCAGCTTGGGGCAGGGCGATTGGAATGAGCAGTTCTTC
>TRBV15|TRBJ1-5|-|-
CATSTPLQPQHF
TGTGCCACCAGCACCCCTCTTCAGCCCCAGCATTTT
>TRBV4-1|TRBJ1-6|TRBD1|-
CASSQGRARGLRDSPLHF
TGCGCCAGCAGCCAAGGACGAGCTAGGGGGCTCAGAGATTCACCCCTCCACTTT
>TRBV5-1|TRBJ1-3|-|once
CASSLAGSLSGNTIYF
TGCGCCAGCAGCTTGGCGGGGTCGCTCTCTGGAAACACCATATATTTT
>TRBV7-2|TRBJ2-1|-|once
CASSTTRDLYNEQFF
TGTGCCAGCAGCACCACCCGGGACTTATACAATGAGCAGTTCTTC
>TRBV29-1|TRBJ2-1|TRBD1|-
CSVGTGGYYNEQFF
TGCAGCGTGGGGACAGGAGGCTACTACAATGAGCAGTTCTTC
>TRBV7-2|TRBJ2-7|TRBD1|-
CASSLEGRGLNEQYF
TGTGCCAGCAGCTTAGAGGGCAGGGGGCTAAACGAGCAGTACTTC
>TRBV28|TRBJ1-1|-|-
CASTTGVTEAFF
TGTGCCAGCACAACGGGGGTCACTGAAGCTTTCTTT
>TRBV7-6|TRBJ2-1|-|-
CASSLQGGYNEQFF
TGTGCCAGCAGCCTACAGGGTGGCTACAATGAGCAGTTCTTC
>TRBV6-2/TRBV6-3|TRBJ2-5|TRBD1|once
CASSLRDRRKETQYF
TGTGCCAGCAGTCTCCGGGACAGGAGGAAGGAGACCCAGTACTTC
>TRBV4-2|TRBJ2-7|-|-
CASSPLTPSLPYEQYF
TGTGCCAGCAGCCCCCTGACTCCTTCCCTCCCGTACGAGCAGTACTTC
>TRBV2|TRBJ2-2|-|-
CASSSAGELFF
TGTGCCAGCAGCTCCGCCGGGGAGCTGTTTTTT
>TRBV5-1|TRBJ2-3|TRBD2|-
CASSPRPPLLAGVVTQYF
TGCGCCAGCAGCCCCCGGCCCCCGTTACTAGCGGGGGTTGTTACGCAGTATTTT
>TRBV30|TRBJ1-3|-|few
CAWSGGTGNTIYF
TGTGCCTGGAGCGGAGGAACTGGAAACACCATATATTTT
>TRBV4-1|TRBJ1-1|-|-
CASSYGRGLENTEAFF
TGCGCCAGCAGTTATGGACGGGGGTTAGAGAACACTGAAGCTTTCTTT
>TRBV6-5|TRBJ1-2|-|once
CAITVTGTYGYTF
TGTGCCATCACAGTGACAGGTACCTATGGCTACACCTTC
>TRBV3-1/TRBV3-2|TRBJ2-7|TRBD2|-
CASSQVLPGLAGSYEQYF
TGTGCCAGCAGCCAAGTCCTACCGGGACTAGCGGGATCCTACGAGCAGTACTTC
>TRBV6-5|TRBJ1-2|-|-
CASSARDTFYGYTF
TGTGCCAGCAGCGCCCGGGACACATTTTATGGCTACACCTTC
>TRBV6-1|TRBJ2-7|TRBD2|-
CASSDLAGGSYEQYF
TGTGCCAGCAGTGACCTAGCGGGGGGTAGCTACGAGCAGTACTTC
>TRBV5-6|TRBJ1-2|-|few
CASSSPFGANRDYGYTF
TGTGCCAGCAGCTCACCCTTTGGGGCAAACAGGGACTATGGCTACACCTTC
>TRBV19|TRBJ1-3|-|-
CASSIEDTIYF
TGTGCCAGTAGTATCGAGGACACCATATATTTT
>TRBV5-1|TRBJ1-2|-|-
CATGEQYGYTF
TGCGCCACCGGGGAGCAGTATGGCTACACCTTC
>TRBV19|TRBJ2-3|-|-
CATSRAGATDTQYF
TGTGCCACCTCCCGGGCGGGGGCCACAGATACGCAGTATTTT
>TRBV6-5|TRBJ1-5|TRBD1|few
CASKKGARQPQHF
TGTGCCAGCAAAAAGGGGGCGAGACAGCCCCAGCATTTT
>TRBV29-1|TRBJ1-4|TRBD1|-
CSVLTGKLFF
TGCAGCGTACTGACAGGGAAACTGTTTTTT
>TRBV6-5|TRBJ1-4|-|few
CASSQLSANEKLFF
TGTGCCAGCAGTCAACTATCAGCTAATGAAAAACTGTTTTTT
>TRBV5-1|TRBJ1-2|TRBD1|once
CASSLTGGADYGYTF
TGCGCCAGCAGCTTGACAGGGGGCGCTGACTATGGCTACACCTTC
>TRBV21-1|TRBJ1-6|-|-
CATRLGGPPSPLHF
TGTGCCACAAGGTTGGGGGGGCCACCTTCACCCCTCCACTTT
>TRBV7-9|TRBJ1-5|TRBD1|-
CASSPPGQGREQPQHF
TGTGCCAGCAGCCCGCCGGGACAGGGGAGGGAACAGCCCCAGCATTTT
>TRBV6-5|TRBJ1-3|-|-
CASSRRGLGNTIYF
TGTGCCAGCAGCCGGCGGGGCCTCGGAAACACCATATATTTT
>TRBV2|TRBJ1-4|-|-
CASKDGGNEKLFF
TGTGCCAGCAAGGACGGGGGTAATGAAAAACTGTTTTTT
>TRBV6-1|TRBJ1-1|-|-
CASSEHGNTEAFF
TGTGCCAGCAGTGAACACGGGAACACTGAAGCTTTCTTT
>TRBV7-2|TRBJ2-2|-|-
CASRAPRGGANTGELFF
TGTGCCAGCAGGGCCCCTAGAGGGGGGGCGAACACCGGGGAGCTGTTTTTT
>TRBV4-1|TRBJ2-1|-|once
CASSLGGGRRQEQFF
TGCGCCAGCAGCCTAGGGGGGGGCCGTCGGCAAGAGCAGTTCTTC
>TRBV29-1|TRBJ2-5|-|-
CSVTGGGGETQYF
TGCAGCGTTACGGGGGGCGGAGGAGAGACCCAGTACTTC
>TRBV10-3|TRBJ2-2|-|-
CAISQNTGELFF
TGTGCCATCAGCCAGAACACCGGGGAGCTGTTTTTT
>TRBV19|TRBJ1-1|-|-
CASRELNTEAFF
TGTGCCAGTAGGGAGCTAAACACTGAAGCTTTCTTT
>TRBV28|TRBJ2-7|-|few
CASESGSYEQYF
TGTGCCAGCGAGTCGGGCTCCTACGAGCAGTACTTC
>TRBV6-5|TRBJ2-7|-|-
CASSQSGRGYEQYF
TGTGCCAGCAGTCAGTCGGGTAGGGGTTACGAGCAGTACTTC
>TRBV12-3/TRBV12-4|TRBJ1-1|-|once
CASRRDTQVVAFF
TGTGCCAGCAGACGGGACACCCAGGTCGTAGCTTTCTTT
>TRBV28|TRBJ2-7|TRBD1|-
CASSPGTAALRGEQYF
TGTGCCAGCAGTCCCGGGACAGCCGCCCTTCGTGGCGAGCAGTACTTC
>TRBV19|TRBJ1-5|-|-
CASSILTLDYQPQHF
TGTGCCAGTAGTATCCTGACTCTTGACTATCAGCCCCAGCATTTT
>TRBV5-1|TRBJ1-4|-|-
CASSSRVGGEKLFF
TGCGCCAGCAGCTCTCGGGTGGGTGGGGAAAAACTGTTTTTT
>TRBV7-8|TRBJ2-5|-|-
CVSTSRGSSQWETQYF
TGTGTATCTACGTCAAGGGGCTCGTCTCAATGGGAGACCCAGTACTTC
>TRBV6-2/TRBV6-3|TRBJ1-2|-|once
CASSYSMRWGRHYGYTF
TGTGCCAGCAGTTACTCGATGCGGTGGGGCAGACACTATGGCTACACCTTC
>TRBV18|TRBJ1-3|-|-
CASSPFRDSLGHTIYF
TGTGCCAGCTCGCCCTTCCGGGACTCCCTCGGACACACCATATATTTT
>TRBV9|TRBJ1-2|TRBD1|-
CASSVAPTGANYGYTF
TGTGCCAGCAGCGTAGCTCCCACAGGGGCCAACTATGGCTACACCTTC
>TRBV7-9|TRBJ1-1|TRBD1|-
CASSLGQGNSAFF
TGTGCCAGCAGCTTGGGACAGGGGAATAGCGCTTTCTTT
>TRBV19|TRBJ1-5|TRBD1|-
CASSSDRGISQPQHF
TGTGCCAGTAGTTCGGACAGGGGAATTTCCCAGCCCCAGCATTTT
>TRBV11-2|TRBJ1-6|-|-
CASSLTGAGSNSPLHF
TGTGCCAGCAGCTTAACTGGGGCGGGAAGTAATTCACCCCTCCACTTT